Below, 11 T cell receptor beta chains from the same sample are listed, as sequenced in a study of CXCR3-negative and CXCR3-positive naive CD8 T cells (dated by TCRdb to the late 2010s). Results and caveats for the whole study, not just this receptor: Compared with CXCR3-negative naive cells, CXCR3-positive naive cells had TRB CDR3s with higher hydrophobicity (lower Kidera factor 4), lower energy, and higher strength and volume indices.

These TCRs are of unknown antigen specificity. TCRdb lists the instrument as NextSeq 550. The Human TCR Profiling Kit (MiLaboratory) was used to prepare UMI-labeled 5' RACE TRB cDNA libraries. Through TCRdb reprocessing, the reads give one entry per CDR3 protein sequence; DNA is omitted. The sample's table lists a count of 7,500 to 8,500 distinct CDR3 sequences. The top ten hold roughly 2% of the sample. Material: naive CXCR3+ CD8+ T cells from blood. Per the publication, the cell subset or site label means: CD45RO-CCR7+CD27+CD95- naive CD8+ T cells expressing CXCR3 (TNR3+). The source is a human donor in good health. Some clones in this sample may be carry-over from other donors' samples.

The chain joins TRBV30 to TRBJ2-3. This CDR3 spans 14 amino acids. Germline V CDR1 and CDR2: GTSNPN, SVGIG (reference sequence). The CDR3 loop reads CAWSTSSGTDTQYF.

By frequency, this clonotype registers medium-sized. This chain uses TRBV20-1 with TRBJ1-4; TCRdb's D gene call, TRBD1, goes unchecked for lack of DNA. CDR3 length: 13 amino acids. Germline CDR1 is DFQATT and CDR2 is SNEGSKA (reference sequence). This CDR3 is CSARDWTEEKLFF.

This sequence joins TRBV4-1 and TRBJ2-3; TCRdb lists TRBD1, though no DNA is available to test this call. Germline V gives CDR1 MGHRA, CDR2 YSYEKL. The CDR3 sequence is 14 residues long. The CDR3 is CASSGQGATDTQYF.

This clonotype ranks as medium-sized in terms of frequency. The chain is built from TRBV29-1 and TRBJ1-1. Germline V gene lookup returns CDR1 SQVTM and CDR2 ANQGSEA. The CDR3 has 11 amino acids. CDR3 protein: CSVRQRSEAFF.

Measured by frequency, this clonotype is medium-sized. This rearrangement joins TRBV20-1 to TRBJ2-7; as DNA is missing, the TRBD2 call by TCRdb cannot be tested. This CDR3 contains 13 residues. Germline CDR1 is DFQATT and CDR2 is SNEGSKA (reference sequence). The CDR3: CSARDSRAYEQYF.

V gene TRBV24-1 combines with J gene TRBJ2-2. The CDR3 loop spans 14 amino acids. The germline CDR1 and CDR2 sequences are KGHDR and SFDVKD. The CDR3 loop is CATSPLETTGELFF.

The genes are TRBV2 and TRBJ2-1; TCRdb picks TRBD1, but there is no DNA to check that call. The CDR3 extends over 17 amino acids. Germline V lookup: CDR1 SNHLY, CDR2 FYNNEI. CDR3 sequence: CASRGPAVIPGGDEQFF. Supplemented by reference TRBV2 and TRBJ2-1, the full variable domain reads EPEVTQTPSHQVTQMGQEVILRCVPISNHLYFYWYRQILGQKVEFLVSFYNNEISEKSEIFDDQFSVERPDGSNFTLKIRSTKLEDSAMYFCASRGPAVIPGGDEQFFGPGTRLTVL.

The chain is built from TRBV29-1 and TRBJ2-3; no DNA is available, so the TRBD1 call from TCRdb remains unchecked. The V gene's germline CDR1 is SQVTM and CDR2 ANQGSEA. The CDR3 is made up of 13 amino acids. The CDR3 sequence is CSAADRGSDTQYF.

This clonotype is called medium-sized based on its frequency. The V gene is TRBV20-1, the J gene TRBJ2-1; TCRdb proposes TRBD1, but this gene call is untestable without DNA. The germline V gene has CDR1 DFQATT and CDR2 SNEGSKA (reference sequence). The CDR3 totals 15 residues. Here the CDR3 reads CSAATGTGPYNEQFF.

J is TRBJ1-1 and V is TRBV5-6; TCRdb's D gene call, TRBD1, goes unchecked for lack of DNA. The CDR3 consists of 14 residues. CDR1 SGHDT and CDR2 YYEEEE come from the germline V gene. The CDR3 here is CASSWTAMNTEAFF.

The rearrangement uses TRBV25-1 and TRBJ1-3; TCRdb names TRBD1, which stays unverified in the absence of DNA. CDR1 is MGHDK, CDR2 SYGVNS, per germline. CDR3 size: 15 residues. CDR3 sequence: CASSEWGRIGNTIYF.